The source of this T cell receptor beta chain is a study of shared clonotypes between healthy human individuals. CD8 cells regarded as naive lacked CD45RO, were positively chosen for CCR7, and omitted terminally differentiated effector memory CD45RA+ cells. Repertoires were generated with immunoSEQ multiplex PCR, while TCRdb's copy carries only in-frame clones and drops some. The table shows about 700,000 clones, with roughly nine tenths occurring only once. The germline CDR1 and CDR2 sequences are PRHDT and FYEKMQ (reference sequence). Trimming left V 5 bases short and J 2 bases short, with 18 bases between. This CDR3 comprises 16 residues.

This TCR was recovered from a man aged 25 to 40 in good health. The chain joins TRBV13 to TRBJ1-1; D might be TRBD1 (5 bases). Sequenced material: naive CD8+ T cells sorted from blood. Here the CDR3 DNA reads TGTGCCAGCAGCCCCCAGGGAATTGATGCAAACACTGAAGCTTTCTTT. Encoded protein: CASSPQGIDANTEAFF.